These 3 T cell receptor beta chains share one sample of origin, sequenced in a study of blood T cell repertoires in COVID-19 (dated by TCRdb to 2018 to 2021). The library came from the immunoSEQ multiplex PCR assay. In TCRdb, the immuneACCESS table is reduced to in-frame sequences with V and J assigned. These tables do not hold every clone; where another copy was compared, an unresolved V gene accounts for under half, and the others remain unexplained. Recorded for this sample are around 260,000 clones; around 80% of them occurred a single time. Of the sample, approximately 4.5% falls within the top ten clones. The sequenced material came from PBMCs or T cells enriched from blood (not recorded which). The source of these receptors is a man in his thirties or forties with acute COVID-19.

The chain combines TRBV5-4 with TRBJ2-1; TRBD2 aligns across 12 bases. Germline-derived CDR1 and CDR2 are SGHNT and YYREEE (reference sequence). With V trimmed by 4 bases and J by 6 bases, 2 bases remained unmatched. CDR3 size: 14 residues. The CDR3 spells CASSGGLAGNEQFF. For the CDR3, the DNA is TGTGCCAGCAGCGGGGGACTAGCGGGCAATGAGCAGTTCTTC.

The chain combines TRBV28 with TRBJ2-3; 12 bases match TRBD2. V shed 7 bases, J shed 4 bases, and the junction held 12 bases outside the gene matches. Germline-derived CDR1 and CDR2 are MDHEN and SYDVKM. There are 17 residues in the CDR3. The CDR3 loop is CASIRTSGMLRADTQYF. Here the CDR3 DNA reads TGTGCCAGCATTCGGACTAGCGGGATGTTACGGGCAGATACGCAGTATTTT.

J is TRBJ2-3 and V is TRBV19; tentatively, D is TRBD1 (6 bases). The CDR3 consists of 15 residues. CDR1 is LNHDA, CDR2 SQIVND, per germline (reference sequence). V dropped 3 bases and J dropped 5 bases, with 15 bases sitting between them. The CDR3 bases are TGTGCCAGTAGTATTCCTGGGGGCACGGTAGATACGCAGTATTTT. Encoded protein: CASSIPGGTVDTQYF.